This passage covers 4 T cell receptor beta chains from one sample sequenced in a study of spatial heterogeneity in lung cancer. Time point specified: blood at routine non-recurrence follow-up after resection. TCRdb analysed the 5' RACE reads with MiXCR anew, one entry per CDR3 protein. The table lists about 100,000 distinct CDR3 sequences, approximately 19% of them singletons. Sample: PBMCs, taken at follow-up. The receptors shown here come from a male donor with early-stage non-small cell lung cancer.

The table lists this clonotype with many counts. The chain uses TRBV6-2 or TRBV6-3 and TRBJ1-1; 7 bases agree with TRBD1. The CDR3 length is 14 residues. V was clipped by 6 bases and J by 1 base; unmatched bases: 5. CDR1 is MNHEY and CDR2 is SVGEGT in the germline V gene. The CDR3 DNA follows: TGTGCCAGCAGGCAACGGACAGGGAACACTGAAGCTTTCTTT. It is translated as CASRQRTGNTEAFF.

The table lists this clonotype with a few counts. The V and J genes are TRBV12-3 or TRBV12-4 and TRBJ2-1; D uncertain. This CDR3 is built from 13 residues. V was pared by 5 bases and J by 7 bases, with 12 bases between. The CDR3 here is CASSHGRPNEQFF. In nucleotides, the CDR3 is TGTGCCAGCAGTCATGGACGTCCTAATGAGCAGTTCTTC.

This clonotype has only a few counts. The rearrangement joins TRBV20-1 to TRBJ1-1; 10 positions match TRBD1. The CDR3 length is 15 residues. Germline V gives CDR1 DFQATT, CDR2 SNEGSKA (reference sequence). Losses at the gene ends were 8 bases for V and 0 bases for J; bases not matched to a gene: 9. CDR3 in amino acids: CSPRSGQGMNTEAFF. For the CDR3, the DNA is TGCAGTCCACGTTCGGGACAGGGGATGAACACTGAAGCTTTCTTT.

The chain combines TRBV5-6 with TRBJ1-5, with TRBD1 matching over 9 bases. V shed 2 bases and J 1 base; nucleotides not matched to a gene: 7. CDR1 and CDR2 (germline): SGHDT, YYEEEE. The CDR3 is 17 amino acids. CDR3 bases: TGTGCCAGCAGCTTTTATACAGGGGGCCCCAGCAATCAGCCCCAGCATTTT. As protein: CASSFYTGGPSNQPQHF.